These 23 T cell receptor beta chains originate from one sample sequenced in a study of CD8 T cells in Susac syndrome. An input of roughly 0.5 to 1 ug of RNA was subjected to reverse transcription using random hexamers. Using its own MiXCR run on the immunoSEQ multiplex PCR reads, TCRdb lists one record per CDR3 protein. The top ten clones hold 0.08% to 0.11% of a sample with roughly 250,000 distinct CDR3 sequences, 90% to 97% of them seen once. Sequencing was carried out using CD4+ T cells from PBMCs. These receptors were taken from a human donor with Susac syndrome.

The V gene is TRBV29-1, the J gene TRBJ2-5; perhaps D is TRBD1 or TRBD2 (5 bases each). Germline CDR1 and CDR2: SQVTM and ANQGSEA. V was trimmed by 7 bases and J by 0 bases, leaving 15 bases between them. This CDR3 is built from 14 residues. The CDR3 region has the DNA TGCAGCGCTCCCGGGGACCGGTACCAAGAGACCCAGTACTTC. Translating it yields CSAPGDRYQETQYF.

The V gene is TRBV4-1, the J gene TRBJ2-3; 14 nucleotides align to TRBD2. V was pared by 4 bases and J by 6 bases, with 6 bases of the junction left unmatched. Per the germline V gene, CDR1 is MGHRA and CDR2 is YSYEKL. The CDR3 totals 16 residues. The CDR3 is CASSLRLAGGIDTQYF. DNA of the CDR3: TGCGCCAGCAGCCTCCGACTAGCGGGAGGGATCGATACGCAGTATTTT.

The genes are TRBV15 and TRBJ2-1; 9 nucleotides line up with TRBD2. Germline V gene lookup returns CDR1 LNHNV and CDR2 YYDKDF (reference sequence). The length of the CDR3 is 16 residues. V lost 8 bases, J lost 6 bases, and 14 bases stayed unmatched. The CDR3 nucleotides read TGTGCCACCGGTCCATCGCGGGAGGGCAGGGGCAATGAGCAGTTCTTC. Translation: CATGPSREGRGNEQFF. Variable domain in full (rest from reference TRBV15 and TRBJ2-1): DAMVIQNPRYQVTQFGKPVTLSCSQTLNHNVMYWYQQKSSQAPKLLFHYYDKDFNNEADTPDNFQSRRPNTSFCFLDIRSPGLGDTAMYLCATGPSREGRGNEQFFGPGTRLTVL.

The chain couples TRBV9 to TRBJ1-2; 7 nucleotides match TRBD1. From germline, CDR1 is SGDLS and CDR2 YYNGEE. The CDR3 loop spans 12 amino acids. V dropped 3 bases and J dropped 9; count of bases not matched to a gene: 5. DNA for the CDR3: TGTGCCAGCAGCGCAGGACAGGATCGCTACACCTTC. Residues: CASSAGQDRYTF.

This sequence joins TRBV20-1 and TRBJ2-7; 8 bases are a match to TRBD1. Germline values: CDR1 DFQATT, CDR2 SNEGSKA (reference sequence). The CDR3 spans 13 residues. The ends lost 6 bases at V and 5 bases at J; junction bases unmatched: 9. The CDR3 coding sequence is TGCAGTGCAGTGAGGACAGGGAGAGACGAGCAGTACTTC. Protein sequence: CSAVRTGRDEQYF.

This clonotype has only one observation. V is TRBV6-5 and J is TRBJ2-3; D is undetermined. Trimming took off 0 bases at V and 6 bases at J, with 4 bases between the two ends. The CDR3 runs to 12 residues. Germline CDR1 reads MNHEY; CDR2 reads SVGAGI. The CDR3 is CASSYSKDTQYF. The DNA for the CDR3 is TGTGCCAGCAGTTACTCGAAGGATACGCAGTATTTT.

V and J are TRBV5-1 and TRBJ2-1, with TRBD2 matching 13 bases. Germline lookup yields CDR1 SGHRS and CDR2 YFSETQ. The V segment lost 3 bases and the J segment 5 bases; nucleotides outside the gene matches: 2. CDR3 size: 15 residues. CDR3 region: CASSWGTSGDNEQFF. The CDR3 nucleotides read TGCGCCAGCAGCTGGGGGACTAGCGGGGACAATGAGCAGTTCTTC.

CDR3: CASSYRVGANVLTF. The CDR3, as DNA: TGTGCCAGCAGTTACAGGGTTGGGGCCAACGTCCTGACTTTC. V gene TRBV6-5 combines with J gene TRBJ2-6; D gene ambiguous. Germline V gene sequence: CDR1 MNHEY, CDR2 SVGAGI. Trimming removed 2 bases at V and 3 bases at J, with 5 bases between. The CDR3 sequence is 14 residues long.

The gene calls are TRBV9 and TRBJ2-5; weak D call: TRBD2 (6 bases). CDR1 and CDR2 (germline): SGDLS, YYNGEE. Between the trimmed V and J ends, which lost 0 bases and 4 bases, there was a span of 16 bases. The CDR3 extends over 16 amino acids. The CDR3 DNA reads TGTGCCAGCAGCGTAGCTGGGCGGGGAGAATCAGAGACCCAGTACTTC. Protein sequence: CASSVAGRGESETQYF.

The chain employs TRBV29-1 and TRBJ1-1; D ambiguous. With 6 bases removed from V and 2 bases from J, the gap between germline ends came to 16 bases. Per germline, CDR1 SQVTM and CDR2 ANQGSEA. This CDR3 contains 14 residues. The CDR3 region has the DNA TGCAGCGTCCTCGTAGTGAGCCTAAACACTGAAGCTTTCTTT. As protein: CSVLVVSLNTEAFF.

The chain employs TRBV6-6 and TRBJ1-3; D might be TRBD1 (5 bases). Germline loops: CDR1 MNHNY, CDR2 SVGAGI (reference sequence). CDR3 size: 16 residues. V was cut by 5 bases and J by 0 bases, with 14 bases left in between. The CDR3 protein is CASSDPGTTSGNTIYF. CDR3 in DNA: TGTGCCAGCAGTGACCCCGGGACCACCTCTGGAAACACCATATATTTT.

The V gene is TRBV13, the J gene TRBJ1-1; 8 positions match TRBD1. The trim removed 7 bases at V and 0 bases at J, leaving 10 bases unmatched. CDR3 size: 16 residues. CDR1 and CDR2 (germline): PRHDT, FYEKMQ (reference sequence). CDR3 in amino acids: CASTAGGQGLNTEAFF. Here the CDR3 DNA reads TGTGCCAGCACCGCAGGGGGCCAGGGATTGAACACTGAAGCTTTCTTT. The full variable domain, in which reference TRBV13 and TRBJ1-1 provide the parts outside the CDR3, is AAGVIQSPRHLIKEKRETATLKCYPIPRHDTVYWYQQGPGQDPQFLISFYEKMQSDKGSIPDRFSAQQFSDYHSELNMSSLELGDSALYFCASTAGGQGLNTEAFFGQGTRLTVV.

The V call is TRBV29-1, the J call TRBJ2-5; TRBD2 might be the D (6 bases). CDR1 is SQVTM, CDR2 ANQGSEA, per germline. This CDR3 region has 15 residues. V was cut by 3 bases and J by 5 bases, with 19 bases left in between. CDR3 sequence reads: CSVELTAGIGETQYF. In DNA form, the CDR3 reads TGCAGCGTTGAGTTGACCGCGGGGATAGGGGAGACCCAGTACTTC. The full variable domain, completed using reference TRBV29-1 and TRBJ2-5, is SAVISQKPSRDICQRGTSLTIQCQVDSQVTMMFWYRQQPGQSLTLIATANQGSEATYESGFVIDKFPISRPNLTFSTLTVSNMSPEDSSIYLCSVELTAGIGETQYFGPGTRLLVL.

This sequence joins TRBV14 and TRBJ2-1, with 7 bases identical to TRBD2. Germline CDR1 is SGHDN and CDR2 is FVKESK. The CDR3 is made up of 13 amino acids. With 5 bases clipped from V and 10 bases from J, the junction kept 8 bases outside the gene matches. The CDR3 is CASSEGREYEQFF. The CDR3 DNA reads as TGTGCCAGCAGCGAGGGGCGGGAGTACGAGCAGTTCTTC.

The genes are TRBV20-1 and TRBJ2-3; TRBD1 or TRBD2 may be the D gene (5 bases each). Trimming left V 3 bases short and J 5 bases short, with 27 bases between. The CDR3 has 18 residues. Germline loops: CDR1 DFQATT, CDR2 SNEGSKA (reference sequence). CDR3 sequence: CSARSILAGYRVEDTQYF. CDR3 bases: TGCAGTGCTAGGTCAATCCTAGCAGGGTATCGTGTCGAAGATACGCAGTATTTT.

The CDR3 reads CASSLGGGRRGYEQFF. In DNA, the CDR3 is TGTGCCAGCAGCTTGGGAGGCGGGAGGAGGGGCTATGAGCAGTTCTTC. The chain has TRBV5-4 and TRBJ2-1; 8 bases are a match to TRBD2. CDR3 length equals 16 residues. J was trimmed by 8 bases and V by 0 bases; bases with no gene match: 10. Germline CDR1 reads SGHNT; CDR2 reads YYREEE (reference sequence).

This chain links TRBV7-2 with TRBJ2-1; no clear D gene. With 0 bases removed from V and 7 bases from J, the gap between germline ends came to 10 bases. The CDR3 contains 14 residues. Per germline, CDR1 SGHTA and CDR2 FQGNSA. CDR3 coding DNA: TGTGCCAGCAGCTTAGCGGGGTTGGGGAATGAGCAGTTCTTC. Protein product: CASSLAGLGNEQFF.

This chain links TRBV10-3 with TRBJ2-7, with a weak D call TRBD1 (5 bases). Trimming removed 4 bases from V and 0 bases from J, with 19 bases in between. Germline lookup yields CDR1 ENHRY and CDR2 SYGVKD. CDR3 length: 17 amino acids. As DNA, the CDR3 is TGTGCCATCAGTGGCAAGTTACAGGATCCGAACTCCTACGAGCAGTACTTC. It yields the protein CAISGKLQDPNSYEQYF.

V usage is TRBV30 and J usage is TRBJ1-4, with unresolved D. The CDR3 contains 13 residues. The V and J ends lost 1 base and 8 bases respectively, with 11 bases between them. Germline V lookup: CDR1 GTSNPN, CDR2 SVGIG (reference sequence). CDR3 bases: TGTGCCTGGAGTGCAGGAACGGAGGAAAAACTGTTTTTT. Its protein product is CAWSAGTEEKLFF. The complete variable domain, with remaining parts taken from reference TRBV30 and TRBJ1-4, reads SQTIHQWPATLVQPVGSPLSLECTVEGTSNPNLYWYRQAAGRGLQLLFYSVGIGQISSEVPQNLSASRPQDRQFILSSKKLLLSDSGFYLCAWSAGTEEKLFFGSGTQLSVL.

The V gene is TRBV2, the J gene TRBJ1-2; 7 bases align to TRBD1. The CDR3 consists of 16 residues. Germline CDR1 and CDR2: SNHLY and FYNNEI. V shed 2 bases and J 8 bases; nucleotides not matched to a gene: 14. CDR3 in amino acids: CASSENRGGYMEGYTF. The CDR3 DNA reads TGTGCCAGCAGTGAAAACAGGGGTGGATACATGGAGGGCTACACCTTC.

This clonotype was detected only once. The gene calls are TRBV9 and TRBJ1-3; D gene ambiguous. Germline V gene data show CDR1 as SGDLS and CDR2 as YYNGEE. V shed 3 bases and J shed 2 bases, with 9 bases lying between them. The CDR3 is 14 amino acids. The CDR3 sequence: CASSDRVAGNTIYF. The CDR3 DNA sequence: TGTGCCAGCAGCGACAGAGTTGCTGGAAACACCATATATTTT.

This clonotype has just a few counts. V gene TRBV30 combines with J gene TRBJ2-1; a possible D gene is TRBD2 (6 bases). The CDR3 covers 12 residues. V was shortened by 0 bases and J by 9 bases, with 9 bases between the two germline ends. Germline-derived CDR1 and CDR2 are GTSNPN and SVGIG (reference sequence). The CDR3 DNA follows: TGTGCCTGGAGTGTCCTGCGGGGTGAGCAGTTCTTC. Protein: CAWSVLRGEQFF.

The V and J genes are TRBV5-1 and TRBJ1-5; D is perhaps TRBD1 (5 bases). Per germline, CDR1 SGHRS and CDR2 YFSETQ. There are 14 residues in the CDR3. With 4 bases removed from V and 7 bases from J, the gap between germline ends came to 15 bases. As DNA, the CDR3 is TGCGCCAGCAGCCGAGATTCGGAGGGGCAGCCCCAGCATTTT. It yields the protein CASSRDSEGQPQHF.